This T cell receptor (beta chain) was obtained from a study of T cells in Graves' hyperthyroidism and ophthalmopathy. This clonotype was seen repeatedly, ten times or more. This CDR3 spans 13 amino acids. Germline V gene data show CDR1 as DFQATT and CDR2 as SNEGSKA (reference sequence). The V segment lost 1 base and the J segment 6 bases; nucleotides outside the gene matches: 3. Regions amplified from RNA transcripts were the TCR beta CDR3 regions. The TCR CDR3 first-round RT-PCR relied on the HTBI primer set. TCRdb used MiXCR to reprocess the multiplex PCR reads, holding one entry per CDR3 protein. The sample records approximately 330,000 distinct CDR3 sequences, under 25% being singletons.

The chain recombines TRBV20-1 with TRBJ2-1; 7 nucleotides match TRBD1. This receptor was obtained from a woman between 45 and 65 years old with Graves' hyperthyroidism. Input material: blood. CDR3 DNA: TGCAGTGCTAGAGGGTACAGGGGCAATGAGCAGTTCTTC. This codes for CSARGYRGNEQFF.